This TCR beta chain originates from a study of blood T cell repertoires in COVID-19. Study-level background: From the United States, Italy and Spain came samples of acute and convalescent COVID-19. PBMCs, B-cell-depleted T cells, or T cells provided the cDNA or gDNA that made up the material.

Per the original methods: By means of reference gene primer amplification, nucleated cell counts were estimated. The method was immunoSEQ multiplex PCR; TCRdb's version includes in-frame clones alone and lacks a portion of them. The DNA gave D and trimming, while V, J and clone size come from that table. The sample includes approximately 300,000 clones, about 82% of them seen just once. The CDR3 consists of 14 residues. With V trimmed by 3 bases and J by 2 bases, 1 base remained unmatched. Germline V gene data show CDR1 as MDHEN and CDR2 as SYDVKM. The chain links TRBV28 to TRBJ1-5; 7 bases align to TRBD1. This clonotype originated in a woman between 45 and 65 years old with active or convalescent COVID-19. The sample consisted of peripheral blood. The CDR3 region has the DNA TGTGCCAGCAGTTTCGGACAGGGCAATCAGCCCCAGCATTTT. Translating gives CASSFGQGNQPQHF. Combining the CDR3 with reference TRBV28 and TRBJ1-5 gives the whole variable domain DVKVTQSSRYLVKRTGEKVFLECVQDMDHENMFWYRQDPGLGLRLIYFSYDVKMKEKGDIPEGYSVSREKKERFSLILESASTNQTSMYLCASSFGQGNQPQHFGDGTRLSIL.